These T cell receptor beta chains were read from a single sample in a study of T cell changes during pregnancy in multiple sclerosis. Some clones are missing from TCRdb's copy, which holds only in-frame ones; the method was immunoSEQ multiplex PCR. The sample gives tens of thousands of clones, 92% of which show up once; around 0.78% is in the top ten. The specimen comprised CD4+ T cells from peripheral blood mononuclear cells, sampled in the third trimester of pregnancy. The receptor source for this set is a female donor with multiple sclerosis, enrolled in a pregnancy study. CDR3s include the opening cysteine and the closing phenylalanine or tryptophan. A D gene is named only where the DNA matches it firmly.

v_call	d_call	j_call	cdr3_length	cdr3_nt	cdr3_aa
TRBV28	TRBD1	TRBJ2-7	14	TGTGCCAGCAGTCCATCTTTACAGGGGCTCGAGCAGTACTTC	CASSPSLQGLEQYF
TRBV28	.	TRBJ1-3	14	TGTGCCAGCAGTTTATCAGGCTCTGGAAACACCATATATTTT	CASSLSGSGNTIYF
TRBV18	.	TRBJ2-7	12	TGTGCCAGCTCACCCGACAGTCCCGAGCAGTACTTC	CASSPDSPEQYF
TRBV19	.	TRBJ2-1	16	TGTGCCAGTAGTCTCTTTTTGCGGGAACAAGGGAATGAGCAGTTCTTC	CASSLFLREQGNEQFF
TRBV4-3	.	TRBJ2-7	17	TGCGCCAGCAGCCAAGGGGGGCTCCGGGAGGCCTCCTACGAGCAGTACTTC	CASSQGGLREASYEQYF
TRBV28	.	TRBJ1-3	15	TGTGCCAGCAGCTCAACTCTAGTCGCTGGAAACACCATATATTTT	CASSSTLVAGNTIYF
TRBV5-4	TRBD2	TRBJ2-1	15	TGTGCCAGCAGTTCGACTAGCGGGAGCTACAATGAGCAGTTCTTC	CASSSTSGSYNEQFF
TRBV6-1	.	TRBJ2-1	13	TGTGCCATCGGCGGGGGCCCCTACAATGAGCAGTTCTTC	CAIGGGPYNEQFF
TRBV12-5	TRBD2	TRBJ2-1	17	TGTGCTAGTGGATGGGGGTTTCGGGGGGACGGGTACGGTGAGCAGTTCTTC	CASGWGFRGDGYGEQFF
TRBV28	.	TRBJ2-7	13	TGTGCCAGCAGTGGCGGGGTCCCCTACGAGCAGTACTTC	CASSGGVPYEQYF
TRBV29-1	.	TRBJ2-3	11	TGCAGTCTAGCAGCCACAGATACGCAGTATTTT	CSLAATDTQYF
TRBV7-2	TRBD1	TRBJ1-2	15	TGTGCCAGCAGCCAGGGGGGACAGGGGGACTATGGCTACACCTTC	CASSQGGQGDYGYTF
TRBV5-1	TRBD1	TRBJ2-7	14	TGCGCCAGCAGCGCCGGGACAGCCACCTACGAGCAGTACTTC	CASSAGTATYEQYF
TRBV10-1	.	TRBJ1-4	14	TGCGCCAGCAGTGACGACGGGGGGAATGAAAAACTGTTTTTT	CASSDDGGNEKLFF
TRBV4-1	.	TRBJ1-5	15	TGCGCCAGCAGCCCAGGGCAGGGCGGTCATCAGCCCCAGCATTTT	CASSPGQGGHQPQHF
TRBV27	TRBD1	TRBJ1-5	13	TGTGCCAGCAGTAACAGGGGAAATCAGCCCCAGCATTTT	CASSNRGNQPQHF
TRBV28	TRBD2	TRBJ2-5	16	TGTGCCAGCAGTTTAGGTTTAGCGGGAGTCGGCGAGACCCAGTACTTC	CASSLGLAGVGETQYF
TRBV11-3	.	TRBJ2-1	13	TGTGCCAGCAGCTTAGGGTCCAGTGGCGAGCAGTTCTTC	CASSLGSSGEQFF
TRBV18	.	TRBJ2-7	13	TGTGCCAGCTCACCACCGGCCCTTCACGAGCAGTACTTC	CASSPPALHEQYF
TRBV11-2	TRBD2	TRBJ2-1	17	TGTGCCAGCAGCTTAAGAGTGGGAGGGCCTTTATACAATGAGCAGTTCTTC	CASSLRVGGPLYNEQFF